This T cell receptor (beta chain) was sequenced during a study of blood T cell repertoires in COVID-19. Participant ages covered roughly 18 to 90 years across 25 or so US areas. The CDR3 loop spans 16 amino acids. J gave up 4 bases and V 0 bases, and 7 bases lay outside the gene matches. The germline V gene has CDR1 SGDLS and CDR2 YYNGEE. Using immunoSEQ multiplex PCR, the repertoire was profiled, and TCRdb retains in-frame clones only, with some absent. The profile shows roughly 150,000 clones, 65% to 85% of them singletons. The clonotype originates from a man between 70 and 80 years old who had been exposed to COVID-19. Input material: PBMCs or T cells enriched from blood (not recorded which). The V and J genes are TRBV9 and TRBJ2-3; 8 nucleotides match TRBD2. The CDR3 nucleotides are TGTGCCAGCAGCGTAGGAGGACTAGCTCTCGCAGATACGCAGTATTTT. Translating gives CASSVGGLALADTQYF.